This T cell receptor beta chain comes out of a study of control samples from healthy donors and cancer patients. In germline, CDR1 is KGHSH, CDR2 LQKENI. CDR3 length: 14 residues. V was pared by 2 bases and J by 2 bases, with 10 bases between. Measured with immunoSEQ multiplex PCR; TCRdb has only the in-frame clones, and not every one. This table holds about 85,000 clones, roughly 91% found once. The sample taken for sequencing was blood. The chain recombines TRBV18 with TRBJ2-7; weak D call: TRBD2 (5 bases). The sequence came from a woman aged 60 to 75 in good health. The CDR3 loop reads CASSPTQTTYEQYF. The CDR3 DNA follows: TGTGCCAGCTCACCAACACAGACTACCTACGAGCAGTACTTC.